Following are 24 T cell receptor beta chains from one sample sequenced in a study of neurological immune-mediated disorders. TCRdb analysed the 5' RACE reads with MiXCR anew, one entry per CDR3 protein. The data contain under 45,000 distinct CDR3 sequences, 20% to 25% of them singletons. Specified time point: technical triplicate 3. Sample: PBMCs. These receptors were collected from a man aged 55 to 70 with HTLV-1-associated myelopathy (HAM/TSP).

This clonotype was seen at least ten times. The chain joins TRBV12-3 or TRBV12-4 to TRBJ2-1, with 8 bases lining up with TRBD2. Unmatched junction bases numbered 9, after V lost 5 bases and J lost 15 bases. This CDR3 comprises 12 residues. CDR3 bases: TGTGCCAGCAGTACGGAAGGACTAGCTTCGTTCTTC. It is translated as CASSTEGLASFF.

In its sample, this clonotype was seen many times. The rearrangement links TRBV5-1 to TRBJ2-2; 8 bases agree with TRBD1. The CDR3 consists of 15 residues. V was pared by 4 bases and J by 5 bases, with 7 bases of the junction left unmatched. Looked up from germline, CDR1 is SGHRS and CDR2 is YFSETQ. In nucleotides, the CDR3 is TGCGCCAGCAGCCTGCGGACAGGGTTGACCGGGGAGCTGTTTTTT. Protein product: CASSLRTGLTGELFF.

This clonotype was counted ten times or more. The genes are TRBV3-1 and TRBJ2-7; no reliable D call. Trimming took off 1 base at V and 3 bases at J, with 10 bases between the two ends. Germline V gene lookup returns CDR1 LGHDT and CDR2 YNNKEL (reference sequence). This CDR3 spans 14 amino acids. CDR3 in amino acids: CASSQVPGNYEQYF. CDR3 sequence (DNA): TGTGCCAGCAGCCAAGTTCCCGGAAACTACGAGCAGTACTTC.

This CDR3 is CASRASSYEQYF. The CDR3 region has the DNA TGTGCCAGCAGAGCTTCCTCCTACGAGCAGTACTTC. The J gene is TRBJ2-7, the V gene TRBV2; D ambiguous. CDR3 length: 12 amino acids. V was pared by 6 bases and J by 0 bases, with 6 bases between. The germline V gene has CDR1 SNHLY and CDR2 FYNNEI.

Many counts were recorded for this clonotype. This chain uses TRBV27 with TRBJ2-6, with TRBD2 identical over 9 bases. The germline V gene encodes CDR1 MNHEY and CDR2 SMNVEV (reference sequence). V was pared by 4 bases and J by 3 bases, with 4 bases of the junction left unmatched. The CDR3 consists of 16 residues. The chain's CDR3 is CASSSSGRSGANVLTF. The CDR3 coding sequence is TGTGCCAGCAGTTCCAGCGGGAGGAGTGGGGCCAACGTCCTGACTTTC.

This clonotype was detected ten times or more. The chain links TRBV5-5 to TRBJ2-3; D not certain. The V and J ends lost 0 bases and 3 bases respectively, with 11 bases between them. The germline V gene encodes CDR1 SGHKS and CDR2 YYEKEE (reference sequence). There are 15 residues in the CDR3. The CDR3, as DNA: TGTGCCAGCAGCTTGGTATGGAGCCAGACAGATACGCAGTATTTT. The encoded protein is CASSLVWSQTDTQYF.

The J gene is TRBJ2-7, the V gene TRBV29-1; 7 positions match TRBD2. V trimming: 5 bases; J trimming: 2 bases; junction bases outside the gene matches: 3. The CDR3 length is 12 residues. Germline lookup yields CDR1 SQVTM and CDR2 ANQGSEA. CDR3 sequence reads: CSVREGTYEQYF. CDR3 nucleotides: TGCAGCGTTAGGGAGGGAACCTACGAGCAGTACTTC.

This clonotype was detected many times. This chain uses TRBV5-1 with TRBJ1-6, with TRBD1 matching over 7 bases. Germline CDR1 reads SGHRS; CDR2 reads YFSETQ. Losses at the gene ends were 3 bases for V and 9 bases for J; bases not matched to a gene: 12. This CDR3 contains 16 residues. CDR3 nucleotide sequence: TGCGCCAGCAGCTCTGGAGAGGGGGCGGGAGGTTCACCCCTCCACTTT. Its protein is CASSSGEGAGGSPLHF.

The table lists this clonotype with many counts. The CDR3 DNA follows: TGCAGCGTTGGTGAACGGTCCTACGAGCAGTACTTC. It specifies CSVGERSYEQYF. The chain couples TRBV29-1 to TRBJ2-7; the D is unclear. The V end was cut by 4 bases, the J end by 1 base, with 8 bases between. The CDR3 has 12 residues. Germline V lookup: CDR1 SQVTM, CDR2 ANQGSEA.

The chain is built from TRBV3-1 and TRBJ2-5; D ambiguous. CDR1 and CDR2 (germline): LGHDT, YNNKEL (reference sequence). The CDR3 consists of 13 residues. V lost 4 bases to trimming and J lost 5 bases, with 11 bases between them. The CDR3 loop is CASSPRVKETQYF. The CDR3 DNA sequence: TGTGCCAGCAGCCCCCGGGTTAAGGAGACCCAGTACTTC.

This clonotype came up many times. J is TRBJ1-6 and V is TRBV20-1; unclear D gene. V was clipped by 5 bases and J by 2 bases, with 10 bases between them. The CDR3 has 14 amino acids. CDR1 DFQATT and CDR2 SNEGSKA come from the germline V gene (reference sequence). In DNA, the CDR3 is TGCAGTGCTCCGCAGCGAGCCTATAATTCACCCCTCCACTTT. Translation gives CSAPQRAYNSPLHF.

This clonotype was detected ten times or more. The CDR3 reads CASSFRGQLNTEAFF. The CDR3 nucleotides are TGTGCCAGCAGTTTCAGGGGACAGCTGAACACTGAAGCTTTCTTT. The V gene is TRBV28, the J gene TRBJ1-1; 7 bases agree with TRBD1. V lost 3 bases to trimming and J lost 0 bases; unmatched junction nucleotides: 4. The CDR3 totals 15 residues. In germline, CDR1 is MDHEN, CDR2 SYDVKM.

This clonotype was counted at least ten times. The CDR3 is CASSVGGTTRGELFF. As DNA, the CDR3 is TGTGCCAGCAGCGTAGGAGGGACAACCAGGGGGGAGCTGTTTTTT. The chain links TRBV9 to TRBJ2-2; a weak D match, TRBD1 (6 bases). V was shortened by 0 bases and J by 8 bases, with 14 bases between the two germline ends. Germline lookup yields CDR1 SGDLS and CDR2 YYNGEE. The CDR3 is 15 residues long.

This clonotype came up many times. V gene TRBV29-1 combines with J gene TRBJ1-1, with 7 bases identical to TRBD1. The CDR3 runs 14 residues. The ends lost 6 bases at V and 1 base at J; junction bases unmatched: 8. Germline CDR1 reads SQVTM; CDR2 reads ANQGSEA. CDR3 coding DNA: TGCAGCGTCAGTCCGGGACAGCCGAACACTGAAGCTTTCTTT. Translated: CSVSPGQPNTEAFF.

This clonotype showed up many times. The V gene is TRBV27, the J gene TRBJ1-2; tentative D call: TRBD1 (5 bases). V was shortened by 5 bases and J by 7 bases, with 14 bases between the two germline ends. Germline loops: CDR1 MNHEY, CDR2 SMNVEV (reference sequence). The CDR3 extends over 13 amino acids. CDR3 nucleotides: TGTGCCAGCAGTCCCGGGGCCTCAGGTGGCTACACCTTC. Translated, it gives CASSPGASGGYTF.

V gene TRBV7-3 combines with J gene TRBJ2-1, with D perhaps matching TRBD1 or TRBD2 (5 bases each). Germline lookup yields CDR1 SGHTA and CDR2 FQGTGA. Trimming stripped 6 bases from V and 9 bases from J, with 21 bases between. The CDR3 has 15 amino acids. DNA of the CDR3: TGTGCCAGCAGAGCCGGGACGGAGCTATATGGTGAGCAGTTCTTC. Protein product: CASRAGTELYGEQFF.

This clonotype was picked up many times. V is TRBV5-1 and J is TRBJ1-4; 8 nucleotides agree with TRBD1. This CDR3 is 16 amino acids long. Germline CDR1 and CDR2: SGHRS and YFSETQ. Trimming removed 4 bases from V and 7 bases from J; junction bases left unmatched: 12. This CDR3 is CASSDAGQGRGEKLFF. In DNA form, the CDR3 reads TGCGCCAGCAGCGACGCCGGACAGGGCCGGGGTGAAAAACTGTTTTTT.

This clonotype was counted ten times or more. This CDR3 is missing its conserved last phenylalanine or tryptophan, likely due to a read error. The V gene is TRBV7-6, the J gene TRBJ1-4; D is unclear. The germline gives CDR1 SGHVS, CDR2 FNYEAQ. V lost 2 bases, J lost 7 bases, and 8 bases lay in between. The CDR3 has 13 amino acids. The CDR3 loop is CASSLNFGEKLFS. CDR3 coding DNA: TGTGCCAGCAGCTTAAACTTTGGTGAAAAACTGTTTTCT.

Note on this clonotype: At one end, the junction sequence differs from germline, possibly due to a read error. V usage is TRBV24-1 and J usage is TRBJ1-2, with D possibly being TRBD1 (5 bases). The CDR3 consists of 14 residues. Germline V gene sequence: CDR1 KGHDR, CDR2 SFDVKD. CDR3 region: CTTSDPPRGSGYTF. The CDR3 nucleotides are TGTACCACAAGTGATCCCCCGCGGGGGAGCGGCTACACCTTC.

This clonotype was seen many times. J is TRBJ2-1 and V is TRBV20-1, with 13 nucleotides matching TRBD2. Germline CDR1 reads DFQATT; CDR2 reads SNEGSKA (reference sequence). The CDR3 totals 15 residues. The ends lost 3 bases at V and 8 bases at J; junction bases unmatched: 7. The CDR3 protein is CSASSGLAGFDEQFF. For the CDR3, the DNA is TGCAGTGCTAGCTCGGGACTAGCGGGATTTGATGAGCAGTTCTTC.

This clonotype was found many times. The chain combines TRBV12-3 or TRBV12-4 with TRBJ1-5, with D perhaps TRBD1 (6 bases). V lost 3 bases and J lost 7, with 25 bases in between. CDR3 length: 18 residues. The CDR3 is CASSFSMRGLNRAQPQHF. CDR3 DNA: TGTGCCAGCAGTTTTTCCATGCGGGGGCTCAATCGTGCACAGCCCCAGCATTTT.

This clonotype came up many times. The CDR3 protein is CASSRTRSNQPQHF. In DNA, the CDR3 is TGTGCCAGCTCCCGGACAAGAAGCAATCAGCCCCAGCATTTT. The chain carries TRBV18 and TRBJ1-5; tentatively, D is TRBD1 (5 bases). The CDR3 totals 14 residues. The V end was cut by 6 bases, the J end by 1 base, with 10 bases between. Germline lookup yields CDR1 KGHSH and CDR2 LQKENI.

The CDR3, as DNA: TGTGCCAGCAGCCTCCAGAGGGCTATAAACAATGAGCAGTTCTTC. Translating it yields CASSLQRAINNEQFF. The J gene is TRBJ2-1, the V gene TRBV7-2; tentatively, D is TRBD2 (5 bases). Between the trimmed V and J ends, which lost 5 bases and 5 bases, there was a span of 16 bases. The CDR3 is 15 amino acids. Germline assignment: CDR1 SGHTA and CDR2 FQGNSA.

This clonotype has at least ten counts. This sequence joins TRBV6-5 and TRBJ2-3, with 7 bases that match TRBD2. V lost 8 bases and J lost 0; bases outside the gene matches: 11. This CDR3 contains 16 residues. The germline V gene has CDR1 MNHEY and CDR2 SVGAGI. The CDR3, as DNA: TGTGCCAGCCAACAACGGGGGGTTGGAAGCACAGATACGCAGTATTTT. This gives the protein CASQQRGVGSTDTQYF.